Listed here are 22 T cell receptor beta chains from one sample, sequenced in a study of T cells after yellow fever vaccination. MiXCR, run by TCRdb on the 5' RACE reads, gives a single entry per CDR3 protein. The table includes approximately 550,000 distinct CDR3 sequences, 15% to 20% detected once. Here the sequenced sample was PBMCs, taken 15 days after the yellow fever booster vaccination. These receptors were taken from a man aged 30 to 39 who received the YFV17D yellow fever vaccine.

The chain carries TRBV5-4 and TRBJ2-5, with TRBD2 matching over 12 bases. Germline V gene sequence: CDR1 SGHNT, CDR2 YYREEE (reference sequence). Losses at the gene ends were 6 bases for V and 1 base for J; bases not matched to a gene: 4. This CDR3 contains 15 residues. CDR3 protein: CASTGTSGSQETQYF. CDR3 bases: TGTGCCAGCACCGGGACTAGCGGGTCCCAAGAGACCCAGTACTTC.

The chain is built from TRBV12-3 or TRBV12-4 and TRBJ1-4; D call uncertain. This CDR3 has 18 residues. V lost 8 bases and J 0 bases, leaving 22 bases between the germline ends. The CDR3 DNA reads as TGTGCCAGCTCAAAGCGTCACGGTGTGCAAGCAACTAATGAAAAACTGTTTTTT. Its protein is CASSKRHGVQATNEKLFF.

The rearrangement links TRBV11-2 to TRBJ2-7; TRBD2 aligns across 11 bases. CDR1 and CDR2 (germline): SGHAT, FQNNGV. Trimming at V came to 8 bases and at J to 1 base, leaving 13 bases not matched to a gene. This CDR3 is 17 amino acids long. Here the CDR3 reads CASGRPLAGGISYEQYF. DNA of the CDR3: TGTGCCAGCGGCCGGCCGCTAGCGGGAGGTATTTCCTACGAGCAGTACTTC.

The genes are TRBV7-2 and TRBJ2-1, with a possible D match to TRBD1 (5 bases). Trimming removed 3 bases at V and 4 bases at J, with 13 bases between. Germline loops: CDR1 SGHTA, CDR2 FQGNSA. This CDR3 comprises 15 residues. This chain's CDR3 is CASSFDSDTYNEQFF. The CDR3 DNA sequence: TGTGCCAGCAGCTTCGACTCGGACACTTACAATGAGCAGTTCTTC.

The J gene is TRBJ1-1, the V gene TRBV4-3; no reliable D call. Germline CDR1 and CDR2: LGHNA and YSLEER. The CDR3 runs to 13 residues. Trimming took off 5 bases at V and 5 bases at J, with 12 bases between the two ends. The CDR3 DNA follows: TGCGCCAGCAGCTCGGGCATGGGAACTGAAGCTTTCTTT. This translates into CASSSGMGTEAFF.

The chain recombines TRBV29-1 with TRBJ2-1, with 10 bases that match TRBD2. This CDR3 region has 16 residues. The V gene end was trimmed by 7 bases and the J gene end by 8 bases; junction bases not matched to a gene: 17. CDR1 and CDR2 (germline): SQVTM, ANQGSEA. Written as DNA, the CDR3 is TGCAGCGCTGGAGCTCCTCGGACTAGCGGAGGGGATGAGCAGTTCTTC. It yields the protein CSAGAPRTSGGDEQFF.

The rearrangement uses TRBV7-9 and TRBJ2-7, with a possible D match to TRBD1 (6 bases). There are 15 residues in the CDR3. Per germline, CDR1 SEHNR and CDR2 FQNEAQ (reference sequence). V was pared by 1 base and J by 0 bases, with 10 bases between. CDR3 sequence: CASSLDRVLSYEQYF. DNA of the CDR3: TGTGCCAGCAGCTTAGACAGGGTGCTCTCCTACGAGCAGTACTTC.

This clonotype was seen just once. V and J are TRBV20-1 and TRBJ2-5, with D perhaps given as TRBD1 or TRBD2 (6 bases each). The germline CDR1 and CDR2 sequences are DFQATT and SNEGSKA (reference sequence). CDR3 size: 14 residues. V was pared by 3 bases and J by 5 bases, with 16 bases between. CDR3 protein: CSARLGGSRETQYF. CDR3 coding DNA: TGCAGTGCTAGGCTAGGGGGGTCTAGGGAGACCCAGTACTTC.

This rearrangement joins TRBV5-1 to TRBJ2-2; no clear D. Germline CDR1 and CDR2: SGHRS and YFSETQ. Trimming stripped 1 base from V and 1 base from J, with 8 bases between. The CDR3 totals 15 residues. CDR3 residues: CASSLSLGNTGELFF. CDR3 nucleotide sequence: TGCGCCAGCAGCTTGAGTTTGGGGAACACCGGGGAGCTGTTTTTT.

This clonotype was recorded a few times. CDR3 nucleotide sequence: TGCGCCAGCAGCTTAACGGGGGGCGACTATCAGCCCCAGCATTTT. Protein product: CASSLTGGDYQPQHF. The chain recombines TRBV5-1 with TRBJ1-5; D perhaps matches TRBD1 (6 bases). This CDR3 is 15 amino acids long. V gave up 2 bases and J gave up 5 bases, with 14 bases separating them. CDR1 is SGHRS and CDR2 is YFSETQ in the germline V gene.

The J gene is TRBJ2-5, the V gene TRBV9; a possible D gene is TRBD1 (6 bases). The germline V and J ends were trimmed by 3 bases and 5 bases, with 14 bases remaining between them. The V gene's germline CDR1 is SGDLS and CDR2 YYNGEE. This CDR3 contains 14 residues. DNA for the CDR3: TGTGCCAGCAGCGGCGGACAGAGCCCCGAGACCCAGTACTTC. Translating gives CASSGGQSPETQYF.

CDR3 region: CASSQDQSSTSGNTIYF. The CDR3 nucleotides are TGTGCCAGCAGCCAAGACCAGTCGAGTACCTCTGGAAACACCATATATTTT. The chain is built from TRBV4-2 and TRBJ1-3, with no clear D. Germline CDR1 and CDR2: LGHNA and YNFKEQ. This CDR3 has 17 residues. Deletions cut 0 bases from V and 0 bases from J, with 12 bases between.

The rearrangement uses TRBV19 and TRBJ2-1; TRBD2 matches at 8 bases. After removal of 3 bases from V and 7 bases from J, the junction contained 8 bases not matched to a gene. Germline CDR1 is LNHDA and CDR2 is SQIVND (reference sequence). The CDR3 length is 15 residues. The CDR3 bases are TGTGCCAGTAGTATGGGGACTAGTATAGGAAATGAGCAGTTCTTC. Encoded protein: CASSMGTSIGNEQFF.

Note on this clonotype: An end of the junction does not agree with germline; a read error may underlie this. This chain links TRBV6-5 with TRBJ2-3; no clear D gene. The CDR3 spans 16 residues. The germline CDR1 and CDR2 sequences are MNHEY and SVGAGI. In DNA, the CDR3 is TGTGCCAGCAGTTTCTTGGGCGGCTCCTCCACACATACGCAGTATTTT. It specifies CASSFLGGSSTHTQYF.

The chain recombines TRBV2 with TRBJ2-2, with D unresolved. The V end lost 2 bases, the J end lost 2 bases, and 9 bases lay between the germline ends. The CDR3 consists of 15 residues. Per germline, CDR1 SNHLY and CDR2 FYNNEI. This CDR3 reads CASSERLGNTGELFF. CDR3 coding DNA: TGTGCCAGCAGTGAACGGTTGGGCAACACCGGGGAGCTGTTTTTT.

This chain connects TRBV28 to TRBJ1-2, with D uncertain. CDR3 length equals 12 residues. Germline V CDR1 and CDR2: MDHEN, SYDVKM. Trimming shortened V by 6 bases and J by 5 bases, and 10 bases separated the two germline ends. CDR3 loop: CASSTQGYGYTF. CDR3 bases: TGTGCCAGCAGCACCCAAGGGTATGGCTACACCTTC.

This clonotype was seen ten or more times. The rearrangement links TRBV5-1 to TRBJ2-7; 7 bases are shared with TRBD2. This CDR3 comprises 15 residues. Germline V gives CDR1 SGHRS, CDR2 YFSETQ. V was clipped by 3 bases and J by 4 bases; unmatched bases: 10. DNA of the CDR3: TGCGCCAGCAGCTCGGCGGGAGCCCTCGCTTACGAGCAGTACTTC. It yields the protein CASSSAGALAYEQYF. The full variable domain, its missing parts supplied by reference TRBV5-1 and TRBJ2-7, is KAGVTQTPRYLIKTRGQQVTLSCSPISGHRSVSWYQQTPGQGLQFLFEYFSETQRNKGNFPGRFSGRQFSNSRSEMNVSTLELGDSALYLCASSSAGALAYEQYFGPGTRLTVT.

This sequence joins TRBV7-2 and TRBJ2-1; D not resolved. The germline V gene encodes CDR1 SGHTA and CDR2 FQGNSA. The CDR3 extends over 17 amino acids. Trimming took off 0 bases at V and 0 bases at J, with 12 bases between the two ends. The CDR3 loop reads CASSLAPSPPSYNEQFF. The CDR3 DNA follows: TGTGCCAGCAGCTTAGCGCCCAGTCCACCCTCCTACAATGAGCAGTTCTTC. Looking up the rest from reference TRBV7-2 and TRBJ2-1 gives the full variable domain: GAGVSQSPSNKVTEKGKDVELRCDPISGHTALYWYRQSLGQGLEFLIYFQGNSAPDKSGLPSDRFSAERTGGSVSTLTIQRTQQEDSAVYLCASSLAPSPPSYNEQFFGPGTRLTVL.

This chain uses TRBV29-1 with TRBJ1-4, with TRBD1 identical over 8 bases. The CDR3 sequence is 13 residues long. From germline, CDR1 is SQVTM and CDR2 ANQGSEA. V dropped 7 bases and J dropped 4; count of bases not matched to a gene: 5. The CDR3, as DNA: TGCAGCGCCACGGGACAGGTTAATGAAAAACTGTTTTTT. Protein product: CSATGQVNEKLFF.

This clonotype was seen more than once but under ten times. The chain links TRBV20-1 to TRBJ2-1, with 15 bases lining up with TRBD2. Germline V gene lookup returns CDR1 DFQATT and CDR2 SNEGSKA (reference sequence). This CDR3 is 16 amino acids long. Germline trimming cut 5 bases from V and 5 bases from J; bases unmatched to any gene: 7. The CDR3 DNA reads TGCAGTGCTGGACTAGCGGGAGGGCTTTTGAACAATGAGCAGTTCTTC. Translated: CSAGLAGGLLNNEQFF.

This clonotype came up a few times. The chain recombines TRBV12-3 or TRBV12-4 with TRBJ2-7; 7 positions match TRBD1. V was clipped by 6 bases and J by 5 bases; unmatched bases: 4. The CDR3 extends over 12 amino acids. Written as DNA, the CDR3 is TGTGCCAGCAGGGGACAGATCCACGAGCAGTACTTC. The encoded protein is CASRGQIHEQYF.

This clonotype was detected a few times. The rearrangement links TRBV29-1 to TRBJ2-7; either TRBD1 or TRBD2 may supply D (5 bases each). Deletions cut 3 bases from V and 4 bases from J, with 10 bases between. The CDR3 runs 12 residues. The germline V gene has CDR1 SQVTM and CDR2 ANQGSEA. The chain's CDR3 is CSVERGEYEQYF. CDR3 in DNA: TGCAGCGTTGAGAGGGGTGAATACGAGCAGTACTTC.